Listed below are T cell receptor beta chains from one sample, sequenced in a study of CD8+ T cells in alopecia areata. Some clones are missing from TCRdb's copy, which holds only in-frame ones; the method was immunoSEQ multiplex PCR. The data contain under 300,000 clones, 67% of them seen just once; the ten biggest clones take up 1.2%. Here the sequenced sample was CD4+ T cells sorted from blood, taken at week 0. These receptors came from a human donor with alopecia areata. Each CDR3 is given with its conserved first and last residue. A D gene is named only where the DNA matches it firmly. A clone size is listed for some rows: how often the clone was seen (once, few, many), or a class if it is expanded.

J gene: TRBJ2-3
clone size: once
V gene: TRBV9
D gene: .
CDR3 DNA: TGTGCCAGCAGCGCTGACGCTGGACCGGGGGGCCAGACAGATACGCAGTATTTT
CDR3 protein: CASSADAGPGGQTDTQYF

J gene: TRBJ1-6
clone size: .
V gene: TRBV5-1
D gene: .
CDR3 DNA: TGCGCCACCGCAGAAGCTTCCTATAATTCACCCCTCCACTTT
CDR3 protein: CATAEASYNSPLHF

J gene: TRBJ2-1
clone size: .
V gene: TRBV5-6
D gene: TRBD1
CDR3 DNA: TGTGCCAGCAGCTTGTTGGGACAGGGGGCCTACAATGAGCAGTTCTTC
CDR3 protein: CASSLLGQGAYNEQFF

J gene: TRBJ2-5
clone size: .
V gene: TRBV29-1
D gene: .
CDR3 DNA: TGCAGCGTTTTCAGGTCGTACCAAGAGACCCAGTACTTC
CDR3 protein: CSVFRSYQETQYF

J gene: TRBJ2-5
clone size: .
V gene: TRBV30
D gene: .
CDR3 DNA: TGTGCCTGGAGGTTCCGGGACGGGAGAGAGACCCAGTACTTC
CDR3 protein: CAWRFRDGRETQYF

J gene: TRBJ2-6
clone size: .
V gene: TRBV7-2
D gene: .
CDR3 DNA: TGTGCCATAGGAGCAGGGTTTGGAGCCAACGTCCTGACTTTC
CDR3 protein: CAIGAGFGANVLTF

J gene: TRBJ1-4
clone size: .
V gene: TRBV4-3
D gene: .
CDR3 DNA: TGCGCCAGCAGCCAAGATTGGCGAACTAATGAAAAACTGTTTTTT
CDR3 protein: CASSQDWRTNEKLFF

J gene: TRBJ1-5
clone size: once
V gene: TRBV6-4
D gene: .
CDR3 DNA: TGTGCCAGCAGTGTATGTCAGCCCCAGCATTTT
CDR3 protein: CASSVCQPQHF

J gene: TRBJ2-7
clone size: .
V gene: TRBV29-1
D gene: TRBD1
CDR3 DNA: TGCAGCGTTGAGACAGGGTTTGGGGAGCAGTACTTC
CDR3 protein: CSVETGFGEQYF

J gene: TRBJ1-6
clone size: .
V gene: TRBV30
D gene: .
CDR3 DNA: TGTGCCTGGAGTGTAGGGAATTCACCCCTCCACTTT
CDR3 protein: CAWSVGNSPLHF

J gene: TRBJ2-6
clone size: once
V gene: TRBV14
D gene: .
CDR3 DNA: TGTGCCAGCAGCCCCCTGGGGGCCAACGTCCTGACTTTC
CDR3 protein: CASSPLGANVLTF

J gene: TRBJ2-1
clone size: few
V gene: TRBV5-1
D gene: TRBD1
CDR3 DNA: TGCGCCAGCAGCCACAAAGGACAGGGGAGGGGCAATGAGCAGTTCTTC
CDR3 protein: CASSHKGQGRGNEQFF

J gene: TRBJ2-5
clone size: .
V gene: TRBV30
D gene: .
CDR3 DNA: TGTGCCTGGAGCTGGGGGCAAGAGACCCAGTACTTC
CDR3 protein: CAWSWGQETQYF

J gene: TRBJ1-1
clone size: .
V gene: TRBV29-1
D gene: .
CDR3 DNA: TGCAGCGTTGAAATGGGTGCGGGATTCACTGAAGCTTTCTTT
CDR3 protein: CSVEMGAGFTEAFF

J gene: TRBJ1-1
clone size: once
V gene: TRBV29-1
D gene: TRBD1
CDR3 DNA: TGCAGCGTGGACGCAGGGGGAGCTTTCTTT
CDR3 protein: CSVDAGGAFF